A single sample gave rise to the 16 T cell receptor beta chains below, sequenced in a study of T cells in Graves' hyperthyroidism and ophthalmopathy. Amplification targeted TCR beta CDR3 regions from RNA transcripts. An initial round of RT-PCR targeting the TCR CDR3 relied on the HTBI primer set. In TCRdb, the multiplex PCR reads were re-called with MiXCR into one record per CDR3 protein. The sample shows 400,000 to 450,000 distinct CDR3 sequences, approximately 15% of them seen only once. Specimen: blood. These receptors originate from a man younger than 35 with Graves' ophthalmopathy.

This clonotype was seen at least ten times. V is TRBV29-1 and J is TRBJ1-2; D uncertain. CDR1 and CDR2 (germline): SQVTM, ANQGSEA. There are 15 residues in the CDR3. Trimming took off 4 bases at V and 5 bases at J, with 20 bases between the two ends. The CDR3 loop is CSVGAQPPGPYGYTF. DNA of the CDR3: TGCAGCGTTGGGGCACAGCCTCCAGGACCGTATGGCTACACCTTC.

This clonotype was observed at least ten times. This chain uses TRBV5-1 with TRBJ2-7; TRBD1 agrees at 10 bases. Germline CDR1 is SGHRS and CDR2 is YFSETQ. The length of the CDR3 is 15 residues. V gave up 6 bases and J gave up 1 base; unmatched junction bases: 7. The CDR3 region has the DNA TGCGCCAGCACACCGGGACAGGGGTCTTCCTACGAGCAGTACTTC. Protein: CASTPGQGSSYEQYF. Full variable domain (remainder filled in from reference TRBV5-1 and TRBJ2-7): KAGVTQTPRYLIKTRGQQVTLSCSPISGHRSVSWYQQTPGQGLQFLFEYFSETQRNKGNFPGRFSGRQFSNSRSEMNVSTLELGDSALYLCASTPGQGSSYEQYFGPGTRLTVT.

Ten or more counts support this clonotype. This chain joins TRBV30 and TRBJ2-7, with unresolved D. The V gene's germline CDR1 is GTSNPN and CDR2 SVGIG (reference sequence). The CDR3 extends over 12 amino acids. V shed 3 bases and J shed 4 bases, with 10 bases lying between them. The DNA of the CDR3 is TGTGCCTGGAGCTATGGGTCTTACGAGCAGTACTTC. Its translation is CAWSYGSYEQYF.

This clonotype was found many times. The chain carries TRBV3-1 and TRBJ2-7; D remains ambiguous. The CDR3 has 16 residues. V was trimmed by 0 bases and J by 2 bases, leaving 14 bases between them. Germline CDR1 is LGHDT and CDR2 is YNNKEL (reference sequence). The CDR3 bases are TGTGCCAGCAGCCAAGAAGGGCAGGTCTCCCCCTACGAGCAGTACTTC. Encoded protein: CASSQEGQVSPYEQYF.

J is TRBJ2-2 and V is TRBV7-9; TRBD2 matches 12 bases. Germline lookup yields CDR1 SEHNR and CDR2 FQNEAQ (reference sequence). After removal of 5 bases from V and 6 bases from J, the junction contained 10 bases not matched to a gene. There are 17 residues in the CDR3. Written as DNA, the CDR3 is TGTGCCAGCAGCCCTCCTCTAGCGGGGGGGCCGGCCGGGGAGCTGTTTTTT. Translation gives CASSPPLAGGPAGELFF. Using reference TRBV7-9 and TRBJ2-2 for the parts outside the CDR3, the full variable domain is DTGVSQNPRHKITKRGQNVTFRCDPISEHNRLYWYRQTLGQGPEFLTYFQNEAQLEKSRLLSDRFSAERPKGSFSTLEIQRTEQGDSAMYLCASSPPLAGGPAGELFFGEGSRLTVL.

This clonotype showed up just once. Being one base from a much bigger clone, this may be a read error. The CDR3 region is CTTLRALMNTEAFF. DNA for the CDR3: TGTACCACTCTCAGGGCCCTCATGAACACTGAAGCTTTCTTT. The chain employs TRBV6-1 and TRBJ1-1, with D perhaps TRBD1 (5 bases). Germline CDR1 MNHNS, CDR2 SASEGT. The CDR3 sequence is 14 residues long.

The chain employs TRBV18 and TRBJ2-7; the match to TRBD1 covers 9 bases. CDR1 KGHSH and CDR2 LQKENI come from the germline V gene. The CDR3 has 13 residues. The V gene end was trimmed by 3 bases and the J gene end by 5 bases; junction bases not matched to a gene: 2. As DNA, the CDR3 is TGTGCCAGCTCACCCCGGGACAGGGACGAGCAGTACTTC. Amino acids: CASSPRDRDEQYF.

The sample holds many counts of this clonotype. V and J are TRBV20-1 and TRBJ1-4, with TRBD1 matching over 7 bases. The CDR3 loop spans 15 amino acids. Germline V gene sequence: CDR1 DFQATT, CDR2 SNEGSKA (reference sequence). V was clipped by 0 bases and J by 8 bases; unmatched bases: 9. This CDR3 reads CSARERPYRGEKLFF. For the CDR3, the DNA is TGCAGTGCTAGAGAACGACCCTACAGGGGAGAAAAACTGTTTTTT.

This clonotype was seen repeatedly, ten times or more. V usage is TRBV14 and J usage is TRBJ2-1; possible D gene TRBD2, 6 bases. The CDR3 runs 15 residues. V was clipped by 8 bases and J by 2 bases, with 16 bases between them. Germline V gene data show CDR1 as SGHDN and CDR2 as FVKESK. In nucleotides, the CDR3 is TGTGCCAGCCGCGCGGGACGGTCTACCTACAATGAGCAGTTCTTC. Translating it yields CASRAGRSTYNEQFF.

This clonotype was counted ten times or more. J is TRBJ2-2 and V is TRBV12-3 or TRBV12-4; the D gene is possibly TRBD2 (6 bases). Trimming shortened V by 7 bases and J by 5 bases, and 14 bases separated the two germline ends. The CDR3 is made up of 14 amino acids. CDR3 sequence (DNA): TGTGCCAGCATCCGAACTAGCAGGACCGGGGAGCTGTTTTTT. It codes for CASIRTSRTGELFF.

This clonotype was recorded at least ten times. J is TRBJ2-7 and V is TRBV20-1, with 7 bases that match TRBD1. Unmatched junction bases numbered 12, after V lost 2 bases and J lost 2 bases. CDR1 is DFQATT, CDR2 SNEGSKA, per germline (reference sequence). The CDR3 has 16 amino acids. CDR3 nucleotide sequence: TGCAGTGCTAGACCCCGACAGGGTGGTTGGACCTACGAGCAGTACTTC. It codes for CSARPRQGGWTYEQYF.

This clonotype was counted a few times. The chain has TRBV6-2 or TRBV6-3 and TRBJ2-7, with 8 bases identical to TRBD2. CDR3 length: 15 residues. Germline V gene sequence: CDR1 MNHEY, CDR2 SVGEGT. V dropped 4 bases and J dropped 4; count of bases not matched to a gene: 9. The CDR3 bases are TGTGCCAGCAGTTTAAGCGGGGGCTCCATTTACGAGCAGTACTTC. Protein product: CASSLSGGSIYEQYF.

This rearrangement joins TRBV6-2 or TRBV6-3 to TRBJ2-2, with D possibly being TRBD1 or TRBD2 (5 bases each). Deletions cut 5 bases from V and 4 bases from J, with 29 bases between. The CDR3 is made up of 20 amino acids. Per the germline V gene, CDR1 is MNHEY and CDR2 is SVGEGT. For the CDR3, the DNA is TGTGCCAGCAGTACGGGCTTTTCGGCCCCGAGGGAAACAGGCACCGGGGAGCTGTTTTTT. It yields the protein CASSTGFSAPRETGTGELFF.

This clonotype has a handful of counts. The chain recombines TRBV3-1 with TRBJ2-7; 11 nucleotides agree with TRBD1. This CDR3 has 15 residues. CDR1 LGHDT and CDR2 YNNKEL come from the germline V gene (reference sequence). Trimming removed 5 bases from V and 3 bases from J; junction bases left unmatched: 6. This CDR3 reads CASSYGQGAVYEQYF. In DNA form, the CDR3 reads TGTGCCAGCAGCTACGGACAGGGGGCGGTCTACGAGCAGTACTTC.

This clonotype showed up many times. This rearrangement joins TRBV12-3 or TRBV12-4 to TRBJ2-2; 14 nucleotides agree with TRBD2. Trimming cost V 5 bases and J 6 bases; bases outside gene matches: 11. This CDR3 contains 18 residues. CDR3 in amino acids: CASSTGTSGRGDPGELFF. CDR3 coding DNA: TGTGCCAGCAGTACCGGGACTAGCGGGAGAGGGGACCCCGGGGAGCTGTTTTTT.

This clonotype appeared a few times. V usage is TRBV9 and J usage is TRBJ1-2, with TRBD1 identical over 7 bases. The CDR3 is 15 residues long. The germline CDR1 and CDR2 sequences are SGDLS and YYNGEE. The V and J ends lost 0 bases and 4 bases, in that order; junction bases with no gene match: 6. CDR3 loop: CASSVAPTGVYGYTF. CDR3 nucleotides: TGTGCCAGCAGCGTAGCACCCACAGGGGTCTATGGCTACACCTTC.